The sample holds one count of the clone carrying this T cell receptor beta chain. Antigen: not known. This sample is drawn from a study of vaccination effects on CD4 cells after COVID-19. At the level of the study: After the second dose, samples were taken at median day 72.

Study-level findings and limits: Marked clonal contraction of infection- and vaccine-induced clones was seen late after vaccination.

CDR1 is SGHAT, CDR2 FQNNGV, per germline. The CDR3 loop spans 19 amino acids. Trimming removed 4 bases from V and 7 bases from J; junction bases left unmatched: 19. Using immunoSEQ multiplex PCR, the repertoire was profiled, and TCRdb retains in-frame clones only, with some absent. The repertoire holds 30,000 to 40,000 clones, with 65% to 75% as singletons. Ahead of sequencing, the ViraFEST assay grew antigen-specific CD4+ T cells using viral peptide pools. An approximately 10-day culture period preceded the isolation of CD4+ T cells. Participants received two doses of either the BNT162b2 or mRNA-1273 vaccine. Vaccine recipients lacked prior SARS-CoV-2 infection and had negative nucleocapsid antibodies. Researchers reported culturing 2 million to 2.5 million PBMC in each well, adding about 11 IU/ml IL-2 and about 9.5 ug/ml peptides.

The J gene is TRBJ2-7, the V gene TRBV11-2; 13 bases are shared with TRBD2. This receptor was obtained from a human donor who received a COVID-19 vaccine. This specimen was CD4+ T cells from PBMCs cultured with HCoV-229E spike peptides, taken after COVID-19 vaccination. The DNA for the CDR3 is TGTGCCAGCAGCTCCCATCATTTGACTAGCGGGAGGCCGGCGGGGGAGCAGTACTTC. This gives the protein CASSSHHLTSGRPAGEQYF.